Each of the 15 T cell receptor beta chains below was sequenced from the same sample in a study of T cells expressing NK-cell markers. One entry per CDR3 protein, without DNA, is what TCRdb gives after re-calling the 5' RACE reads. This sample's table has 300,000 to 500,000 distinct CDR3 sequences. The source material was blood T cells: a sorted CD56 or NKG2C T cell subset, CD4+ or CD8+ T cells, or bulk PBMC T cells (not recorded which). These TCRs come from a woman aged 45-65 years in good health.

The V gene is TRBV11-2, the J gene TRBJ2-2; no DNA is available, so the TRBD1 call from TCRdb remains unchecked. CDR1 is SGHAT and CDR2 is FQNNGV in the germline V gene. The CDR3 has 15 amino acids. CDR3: CASSETGESIGELFF.

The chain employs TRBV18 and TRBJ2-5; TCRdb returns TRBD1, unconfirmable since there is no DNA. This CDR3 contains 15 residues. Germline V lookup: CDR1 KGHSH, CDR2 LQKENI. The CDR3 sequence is CASSSQPGSQETQYF.

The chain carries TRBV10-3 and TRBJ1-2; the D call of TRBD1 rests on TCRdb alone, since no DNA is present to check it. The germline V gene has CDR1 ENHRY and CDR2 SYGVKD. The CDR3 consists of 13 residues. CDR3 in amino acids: CATQDRPNYGYTF.

The CDR3 sequence: CSARDSRSTNYGYTF. The chain uses TRBV20-1 and TRBJ1-2. The CDR3 contains 15 residues. The germline V gene has CDR1 DFQATT and CDR2 SNEGSKA (reference sequence).

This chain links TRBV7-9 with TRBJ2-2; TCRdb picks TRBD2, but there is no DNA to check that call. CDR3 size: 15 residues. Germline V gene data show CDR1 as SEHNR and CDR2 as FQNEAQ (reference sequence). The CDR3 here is CASTPTTSYTGELFF. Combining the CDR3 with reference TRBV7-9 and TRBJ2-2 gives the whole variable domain DTGVSQNPRHKITKRGQNVTFRCDPISEHNRLYWYRQTLGQGPEFLTYFQNEAQLEKSRLLSDRFSAERPKGSFSTLEIQRTEQGDSAMYLCASTPTTSYTGELFFGEGSRLTVL.

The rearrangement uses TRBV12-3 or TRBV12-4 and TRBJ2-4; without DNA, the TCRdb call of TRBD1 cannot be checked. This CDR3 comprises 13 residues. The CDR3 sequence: CASSSTDRGQRYF.

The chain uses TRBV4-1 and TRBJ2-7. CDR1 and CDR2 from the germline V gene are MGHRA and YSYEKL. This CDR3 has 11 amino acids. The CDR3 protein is CASSRSGEQYF.

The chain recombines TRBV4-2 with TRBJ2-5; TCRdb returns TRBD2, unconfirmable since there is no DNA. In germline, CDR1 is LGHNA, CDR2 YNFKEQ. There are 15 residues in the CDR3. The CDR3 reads CASSQDASGWETQYF.

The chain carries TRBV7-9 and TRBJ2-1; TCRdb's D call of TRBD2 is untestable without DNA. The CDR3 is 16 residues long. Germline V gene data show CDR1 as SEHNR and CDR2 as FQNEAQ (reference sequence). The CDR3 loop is CASSSTTSVTYNEQFF.

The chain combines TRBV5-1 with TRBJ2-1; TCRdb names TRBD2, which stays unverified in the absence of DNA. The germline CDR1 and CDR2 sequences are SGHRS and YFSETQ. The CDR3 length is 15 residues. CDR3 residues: CASSFRDLTYNEQFF.

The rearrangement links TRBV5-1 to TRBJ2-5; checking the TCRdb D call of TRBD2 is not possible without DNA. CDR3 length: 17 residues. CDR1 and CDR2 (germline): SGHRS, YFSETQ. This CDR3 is CASSVTGTSGYQETQYF.

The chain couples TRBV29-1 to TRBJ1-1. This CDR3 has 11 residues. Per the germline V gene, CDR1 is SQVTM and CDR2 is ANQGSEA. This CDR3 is CSVGGLDEAFF.

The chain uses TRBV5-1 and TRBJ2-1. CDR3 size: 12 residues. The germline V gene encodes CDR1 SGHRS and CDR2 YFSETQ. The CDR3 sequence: CASSENIGEQFF.

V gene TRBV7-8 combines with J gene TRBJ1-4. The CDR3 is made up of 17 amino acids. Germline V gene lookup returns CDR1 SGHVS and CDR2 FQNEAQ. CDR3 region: CASSLEYRFATNEKLFF.

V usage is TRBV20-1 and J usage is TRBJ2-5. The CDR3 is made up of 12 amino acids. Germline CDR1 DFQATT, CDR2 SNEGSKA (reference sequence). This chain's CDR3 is CSARALGETQYF.